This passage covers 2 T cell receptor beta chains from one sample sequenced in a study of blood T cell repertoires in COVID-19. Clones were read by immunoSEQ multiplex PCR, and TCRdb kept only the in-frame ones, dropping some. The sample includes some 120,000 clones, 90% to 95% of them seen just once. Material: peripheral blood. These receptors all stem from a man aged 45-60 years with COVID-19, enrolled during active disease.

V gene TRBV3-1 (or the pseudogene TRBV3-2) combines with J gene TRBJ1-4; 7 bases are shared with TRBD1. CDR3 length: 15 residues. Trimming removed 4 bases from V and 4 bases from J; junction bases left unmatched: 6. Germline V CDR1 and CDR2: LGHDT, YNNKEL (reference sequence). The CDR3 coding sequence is TGTGCCAGCAGCCCCCGACAGGGACTTAATGAAAAACTGTTTTTT. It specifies CASSPRQGLNEKLFF.

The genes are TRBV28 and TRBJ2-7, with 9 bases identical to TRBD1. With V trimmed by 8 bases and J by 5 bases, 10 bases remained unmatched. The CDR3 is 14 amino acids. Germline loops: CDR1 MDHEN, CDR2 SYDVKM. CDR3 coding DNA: TGTGCCAGCCGCCCGGGACAGGGTATCAACGAGCAGTACTTC. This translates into CASRPGQGINEQYF.